The source of this T cell receptor (beta chain) is a study of response to subunit inactivated influenza vaccine (dated by TCRdb to 2017 to 2018). Describing the broader study: The study used deep quantitative T cell receptor repertoire profiling to track responses to a trivalent subunit inactivated influenza vaccine. On the study overall, not on this receptor specifically: According to the authors, only a limited number of new T cells may be recruited by each seasonal influenza vaccination.

As for this clonotype: The antigen it recognizes is unknown. Base qualities are missing; no much larger clone stands one base away.

Taken from cysteine to phenylalanine, the CDR3 has 18 residues. Just CDR3 DNA is preserved here, 54 bases in frame from base 1. Trimmed from V: 5 bases; trimmed from J: 6 bases; junction bases lacking a gene match: 19. Per the germline V gene (reference sequence), MNHEY is the CDR1 and SMNVEV is the CDR2. Library generation was performed with RT-PCR. The instrument given in TCRdb is Illumina HiSeq 2500. In-frame beta chains were kept once TCRdb had trimmed the public reads at Q25 with fastp and called clones with MiXCR. Rows are unified per CDR3 protein, each entry keeping the most common DNA and genes. The sample contains under 950,000 distinct CDR3 sequences, about 20% of them found a single time. The biggest ten clones account for roughly a tenth of the sample.

The chain employs TRBV27 and TRBJ2-1; 7 of the junction bases match TRBD2. This receptor was identified in a man between 50 and 59 years old who received an inactivated influenza vaccine. Donor details come from another sample of the same person, matched by shared clones. The source was PBMCs from blood, collected approximately 5 days after vaccination. The sequenced DNA: TGTGCCAGCAGTCTCCGGCGCGGGAGTGTCGGAAAAATCAATGAGCAGTTCTTC. Translation gives CASSLRRGSVGKINEQFF.